This TCR beta chain was sequenced for a study of blood T cell repertoires in COVID-19. The CDR3 is 15 amino acids. In germline, CDR1 is WNHNN, CDR2 SYGVQD (reference sequence). Trimming removed 0 bases at V and 7 bases at J, with 15 bases between. Original processing notes: Reference gene primer amplification gave estimated nucleated cell counts. Assay used: immunoSEQ multiplex PCR; TCRdb lists only in-frame clones, some missing. V, J and clone size were drawn from that table, and D and trimming were deduced from the DNA. The data show about 370,000 clones, 90% to 95% seen once. Source material: PBMCs or T cells enriched from blood (not recorded which). This TCR derives from a woman aged 40-49 years who had been exposed to COVID-19. The chain joins TRBV10-1 to TRBJ1-1, with D possibly matching TRBD1 (6 bases). The CDR3 DNA reads as TGCGCCAGCAGTGAGTCGGGGGCCGTACATGGTGAAGCTTTCTTT. Its protein product is CASSESGAVHGEAFF.